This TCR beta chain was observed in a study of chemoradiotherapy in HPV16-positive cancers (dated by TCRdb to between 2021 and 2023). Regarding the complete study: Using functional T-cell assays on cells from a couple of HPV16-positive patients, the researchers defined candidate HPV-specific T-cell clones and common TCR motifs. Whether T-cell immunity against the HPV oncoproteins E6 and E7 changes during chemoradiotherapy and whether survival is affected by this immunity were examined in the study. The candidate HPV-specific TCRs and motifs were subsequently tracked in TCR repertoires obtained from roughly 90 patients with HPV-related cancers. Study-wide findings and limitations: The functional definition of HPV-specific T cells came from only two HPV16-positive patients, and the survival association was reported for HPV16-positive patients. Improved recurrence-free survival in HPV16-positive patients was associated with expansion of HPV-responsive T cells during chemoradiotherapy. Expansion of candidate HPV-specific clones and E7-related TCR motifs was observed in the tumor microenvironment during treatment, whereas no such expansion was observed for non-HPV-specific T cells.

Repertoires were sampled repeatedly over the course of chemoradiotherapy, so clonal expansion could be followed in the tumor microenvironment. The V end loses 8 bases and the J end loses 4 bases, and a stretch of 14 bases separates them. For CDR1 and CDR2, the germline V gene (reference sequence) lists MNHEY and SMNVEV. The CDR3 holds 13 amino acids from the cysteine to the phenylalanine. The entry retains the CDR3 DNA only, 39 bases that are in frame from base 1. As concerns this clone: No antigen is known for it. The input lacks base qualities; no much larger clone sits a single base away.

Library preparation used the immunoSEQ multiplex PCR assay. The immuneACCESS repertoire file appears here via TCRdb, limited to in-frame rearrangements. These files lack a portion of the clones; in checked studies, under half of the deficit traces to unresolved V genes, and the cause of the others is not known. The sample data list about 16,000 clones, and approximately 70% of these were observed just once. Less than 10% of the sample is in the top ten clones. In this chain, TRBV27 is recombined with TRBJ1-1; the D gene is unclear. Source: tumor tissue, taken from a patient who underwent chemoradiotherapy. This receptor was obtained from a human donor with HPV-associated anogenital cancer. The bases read TGTGCCAGCTATTCAGTACCGGGCACTGAAGCTTTCTTT. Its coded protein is CASYSVPGTEAFF.